This record covers a single TCR beta chain. Its specificity is not known. Germline values: CDR1 SGHNT, CDR2 YENEEA. This CDR3 has 16 residues. The J segment lost 0 bases and the V segment lost 4 bases, leaving 3 bases of the junction unmatched. The entry originates in a study of OX40 agonist ivuxolimab in advanced cancers. Study at large: Ivuxolimab, an antibody that agonizes OX40 (CD134), was administered to the patients. Three patients, one with hepatocellular carcinoma and two with cutaneous melanoma, responded partially. Study observations and caveats: At 0.1 to 3.0 mg/kg, clonal expansion of CD4+ and CD8+ blood T cells had occurred by week 6. Specificity for antigen went undetermined in the expanded peripheral T cells.

The repertoire was sequenced with immunoSEQ multiplex PCR; TCRdb's copy has only in-frame clones and lacks some. The repertoire has about 86,000 clones, roughly nine tenths of them found once; the top ten carry around 0.19%. The TCR comes from an adult with an advanced solid tumor such as melanoma, head and neck, liver or kidney cancer. The source material was CD4+ or CD8+ T cells sorted from blood, sampled in a trial of the OX40 agonist ivuxolimab. The V call is TRBV11-3, the J call TRBJ2-7; 13 bases are a match to TRBD2. The CDR3 reads CASSSGLAGTSYEQYF. The CDR3 DNA reads as TGTGCCAGCAGCTCGGGACTAGCGGGGACCTCCTACGAGCAGTACTTC.